This T cell receptor beta chain was identified in a study of T cells after yellow fever vaccination. Points from the study as a whole: When the response was secondary, it was weaker but reached its peak faster, day 5 versus 15.

This clonotype was detected ten times or more. Its matching antigen is unknown. TCRdb reanalysed the 5' RACE reads using MiXCR and keeps one entry per CDR3 protein. In the table there are roughly 240,000 distinct CDR3 sequences, roughly 6.2% of which are singletons. Germline values: CDR1 MNHEY, CDR2 SVGAGI. This CDR3 is 14 amino acids long. V was clipped by 6 bases and J by 1 base; unmatched bases: 3. This chain connects TRBV6-5 to TRBJ2-7, with TRBD1 matching 10 bases. The clonotype comes from a man aged 25-40 years who received the YFV17D yellow fever vaccine. Here the sequenced sample was CD4+ T cells sorted from PBMCs, taken on the day of the yellow fever booster vaccination. CDR3 region: CASRTGGLSYEQYF. The CDR3 nucleotides are TGTGCCAGCAGGACAGGGGGCTTATCCTACGAGCAGTACTTC.